The 18 T cell receptor beta chains listed next were all sequenced from one sample in a study of T-cell reconstitution after alpha-beta-depleted transplantation in children. TCRbeta library preparation incorporated unique molecular identifiers. TCRdb re-called the PCR reads with MiXCR, one entry per CDR3 protein. The sample records more than 75,000 distinct CDR3 sequences, 20% to 30% being singletons. The specimen was PBMCs, collected before TCRalphabeta/CD19-depleted stem cell transplant. The source of these receptors is a boy aged 2 to 9 with acute lymphoblastic leukemia, due to receive a stem cell transplant.

This clonotype was observed at least ten times. The chain joins TRBV5-1 to TRBJ2-1; unclear D gene. The V and J ends lost 1 base and 6 bases respectively, with 11 bases between them. Germline values: CDR1 SGHRS, CDR2 YFSETQ. CDR3 length: 14 residues. For the CDR3, the DNA is TGCGCCAGCAGCTTGATGGGCGGTGGCAATGAGCAGTTCTTC. It yields the protein CASSLMGGGNEQFF.

This clonotype showed up just a few times. The chain combines TRBV4-2 with TRBJ2-1; 8 nucleotides align to TRBD1. The CDR3 has 18 amino acids. With 3 bases clipped from V and 6 bases from J, the junction kept 16 bases outside the gene matches. In germline, CDR1 is LGHNA, CDR2 YNFKEQ. The CDR3 coding sequence is TGTGCCAGCAGCCAGGGCCCAGGGCGCCAGGGGGCGGGCAATGAGCAGTTCTTC. Translating it yields CASSQGPGRQGAGNEQFF.

The chain couples TRBV28 to TRBJ2-7, with 15 bases matching TRBD2. The CDR3 covers 18 residues. V lost 8 bases and J lost 3; bases outside the gene matches: 14. CDR1 and CDR2 from the germline V gene are MDHEN and SYDVKM. The CDR3 DNA follows: TGTGCCAGCTTTAAACCCGGGACTAGCGGGAGGTCCAACTACGAGCAGTACTTC. Translation: CASFKPGTSGRSNYEQYF.

For the CDR3, the DNA is TGTGCCAGCAGTTATTCCCACGATGAGCAGTTCTTC. Protein: CASSYSHDEQFF. The rearrangement joins TRBV6-5 to TRBJ2-1, with unresolved D. Germline V lookup: CDR1 MNHEY, CDR2 SVGAGI. The CDR3 runs 12 residues. V lost 3 bases, J lost 8 bases, and 8 bases lay in between.

The chain recombines TRBV7-6 with TRBJ2-3; D gene unclear. The CDR3 loop spans 16 amino acids. CDR1 is SGHVS and CDR2 is FNYEAQ in the germline V gene. The V gene lost 5 bases and the J gene lost 0 bases, with 15 bases spanning the gap. CDR3 residues: CASSPRSQLSTDTQYF. The CDR3, as DNA: TGTGCCAGCAGCCCACGGAGCCAACTTAGCACAGATACGCAGTATTTT.

The J gene is TRBJ2-1, the V gene TRBV9; the match to TRBD1 covers 9 bases. V was clipped by 3 bases and J by 8 bases; unmatched bases: 6. CDR1 and CDR2 from the germline V gene are SGDLS and YYNGEE. The CDR3 length is 14 residues. CDR3 region: CASSEGTGIDEQFF. CDR3 bases: TGTGCCAGCAGCGAGGGGACAGGGATCGATGAGCAGTTCTTC.

The chain uses TRBV12-3 or TRBV12-4 and TRBJ1-5; D uncertain. V was trimmed by 2 bases and J by 0 bases, leaving 8 bases between them. The CDR3 runs 15 residues. CDR3 in DNA: TGTGCCAGCAGTTTATACAGCAATAGCAATCAGCCCCAGCATTTT. This gives the protein CASSLYSNSNQPQHF.

The CDR3 region is CATSGGLEAFF. CDR3 DNA: TGTGCCACCAGCGGGGGACTTGAAGCTTTCTTT. The chain links TRBV15 to TRBJ1-1; D perhaps matches TRBD1 (5 bases). Germline V gene sequence: CDR1 LNHNV, CDR2 YYDKDF (reference sequence). The V and J ends lost 5 bases and 7 bases respectively, with 8 bases between them. CDR3 size: 11 residues. The full variable domain, with the rest looked up from reference TRBV15 and TRBJ1-1, is DAMVIQNPRYQVTQFGKPVTLSCSQTLNHNVMYWYQQKSSQAPKLLFHYYDKDFNNEADTPDNFQSRRPNTSFCFLDIRSPGLGDTAMYLCATSGGLEAFFGQGTRLTVV.

The chain joins TRBV5-5 to TRBJ2-1, with D possibly being TRBD2 (6 bases). V was cut by 3 bases and J by 15 bases, with 22 bases left in between. The CDR3 has 14 residues. Germline loops: CDR1 SGHKS, CDR2 YYEKEE (reference sequence). The CDR3 DNA sequence: TGTGCCAGCAGCTCCGGAGGGGCGGAGGGTCGTCCGTTCTTC. This sequence encodes CASSSGGAEGRPFF.

J is TRBJ1-6 and V is TRBV12-3 or TRBV12-4; D not resolved. This CDR3 contains 15 residues. V lost 5 bases and J lost 2, with 10 bases in between. The CDR3 nucleotides read TGTGCCAGCAGTCCTCTCGAAGCCTATAATTCACCCCTCCACTTT. This gives the protein CASSPLEAYNSPLHF.

The sample holds many counts of this clonotype. The chain uses TRBV20-1 and TRBJ2-3; D gene ambiguous. Trimming took off 1 base at V and 4 bases at J, with 6 bases between the two ends. CDR3 size: 12 residues. Germline V lookup: CDR1 DFQATT, CDR2 SNEGSKA (reference sequence). The CDR3 DNA is TGCAGTGCTAGAGTTAGGGCAGATACGCAGTATTTT. Translation gives CSARVRADTQYF.

V and J are TRBV20-1 and TRBJ2-7; no clear D. The CDR3 is made up of 16 amino acids. Germline V CDR1 and CDR2: DFQATT, SNEGSKA (reference sequence). Trimming left V 0 bases short and J 1 base short, with 16 bases between. CDR3 DNA: TGCAGTGCTAGAGAGGAGTATAGGGTCGAGTCCTACGAGCAGTACTTC. Its translation is CSAREEYRVESYEQYF.

This clonotype has a handful of counts. The V call is TRBV11-2, the J call TRBJ2-1; tentatively, D is TRBD2 (5 bases). Trimming stripped 5 bases from V and 12 bases from J, with 20 bases between. The CDR3 is 14 residues long. From germline, CDR1 is SGHAT and CDR2 FQNNGV. The CDR3 loop reads CASSDRRSGRGQFF. The CDR3, as DNA: TGTGCCAGCAGCGACCGTAGGTCTGGGAGAGGGCAGTTCTTC.

The rearrangement uses TRBV3-1 and TRBJ2-7, with 8 positions matching TRBD1. The germline V gene has CDR1 LGHDT and CDR2 YNNKEL (reference sequence). V gave up 1 base and J gave up 3 bases; unmatched junction bases: 2. This CDR3 is built from 14 residues. In DNA form, the CDR3 reads TGTGCCAGCAGCCAAGGCGACAGGGGCTACGAGCAGTACTTC. Amino acids: CASSQGDRGYEQYF.

This clonotype was recorded a few times. The chain combines TRBV5-1 with TRBJ2-7; D remains unclear. Between the trimmed V and J ends, which lost 3 bases and 0 bases, there was a span of 4 bases. In germline, CDR1 is SGHRS, CDR2 YFSETQ. This CDR3 comprises 12 residues. The CDR3 DNA follows: TGCGCCAGCAGCTCCGTCTCCTACGAGCAGTACTTC. This codes for CASSSVSYEQYF.

This sequence joins TRBV12-3 or TRBV12-4 and TRBJ2-3; no clear D. CDR3 length equals 13 residues. V was shortened by 8 bases and J by 2 bases, with 11 bases between the two germline ends. The CDR3 protein is CASVRTITDTQYF. CDR3 DNA: TGTGCCAGCGTGAGGACGATCACAGATACGCAGTATTTT.

This clonotype was observed a few times. V usage is TRBV7-2 and J usage is TRBJ2-1; a possible D gene is TRBD1 (6 bases). The length of the CDR3 is 13 residues. V lost 5 bases, J lost 8 bases, and 13 bases lay in between. The germline V gene encodes CDR1 SGHTA and CDR2 FQGNSA. CDR3 region: CASSNTGWYEQFF. DNA of the CDR3: TGTGCCAGCAGCAACACAGGGTGGTATGAGCAGTTCTTC.

This clonotype occurred a few times. The chain employs TRBV7-9 and TRBJ2-1; D not resolved. V was pared by 6 bases and J by 1 base, with 13 bases between. CDR3 length: 15 residues. Germline V CDR1 and CDR2: SEHNR, FQNEAQ (reference sequence). CDR3 in DNA: TGTGCCAGCAGGAAAATCCAAAGTTCCTACAATGAGCAGTTCTTC. Amino acids: CASRKIQSSYNEQFF.